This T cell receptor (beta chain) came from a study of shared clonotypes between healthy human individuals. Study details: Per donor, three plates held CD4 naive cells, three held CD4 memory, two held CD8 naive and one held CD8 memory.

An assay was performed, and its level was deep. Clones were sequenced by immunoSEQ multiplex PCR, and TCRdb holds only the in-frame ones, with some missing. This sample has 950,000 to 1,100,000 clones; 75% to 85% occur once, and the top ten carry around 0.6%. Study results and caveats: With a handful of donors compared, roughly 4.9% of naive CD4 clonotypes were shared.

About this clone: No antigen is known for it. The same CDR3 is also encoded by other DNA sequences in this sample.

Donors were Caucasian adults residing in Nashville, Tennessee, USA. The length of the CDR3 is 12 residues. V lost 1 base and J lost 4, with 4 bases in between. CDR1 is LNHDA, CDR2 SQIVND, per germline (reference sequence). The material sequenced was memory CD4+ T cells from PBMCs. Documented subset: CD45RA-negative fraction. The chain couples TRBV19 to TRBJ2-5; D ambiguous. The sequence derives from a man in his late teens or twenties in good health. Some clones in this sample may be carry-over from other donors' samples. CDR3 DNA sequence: TGTGCCAGTAGTATAGCGGGAGAGACCCAGTACTTC. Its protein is CASSIAGETQYF. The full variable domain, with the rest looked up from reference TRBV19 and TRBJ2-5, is DGGITQSPKYLFRKEGQNVTLSCEQNLNHDAMYWYRQDPGQGLRLIYYSQIVNDFQKGDIAEGYSVSREKKESFPLTVTSAQKNPTAFYLCASSIAGETQYFGPGTRLLVL.